This T cell receptor beta chain was sequenced during a study of CD8 T cells in Susac syndrome. Germline trimming cut 3 bases from V and 3 bases from J; bases unmatched to any gene: 1. The germline gives CDR1 SNHLY, CDR2 FYNNEI. The CDR3 sequence is 15 residues long. Sequencing of TCR beta was performed on blood CD8+ T cells and on blood CD4+ T cells. cDNA came from approximately 0.5 to 1 ug RNA primed by random hexamers. Amplification of the TCR beta CDR3 was carried out by immunoSEQ multiplex PCR, which spanned a total of 54 Vbeta and 13 Jbeta segments. TCRdb recomputed calls from the immunoSEQ multiplex PCR reads with MiXCR, one row per CDR3 protein. The table has around 71,000 distinct CDR3 sequences, just over 95% seen once; the top ten hold more than 0.09%.

Sequenced material: CD4+ T cells from PBMCs. The chain has TRBV2 and TRBJ2-1; 11 bases line up with TRBD2. This clonotype was sampled from a human donor with multiple sclerosis. DNA for the CDR3: TGTGCCAGCAGTGACCTAGCGGGGGGCTACAATGAGCAGTTCTTC. It yields the protein CASSDLAGGYNEQFF.